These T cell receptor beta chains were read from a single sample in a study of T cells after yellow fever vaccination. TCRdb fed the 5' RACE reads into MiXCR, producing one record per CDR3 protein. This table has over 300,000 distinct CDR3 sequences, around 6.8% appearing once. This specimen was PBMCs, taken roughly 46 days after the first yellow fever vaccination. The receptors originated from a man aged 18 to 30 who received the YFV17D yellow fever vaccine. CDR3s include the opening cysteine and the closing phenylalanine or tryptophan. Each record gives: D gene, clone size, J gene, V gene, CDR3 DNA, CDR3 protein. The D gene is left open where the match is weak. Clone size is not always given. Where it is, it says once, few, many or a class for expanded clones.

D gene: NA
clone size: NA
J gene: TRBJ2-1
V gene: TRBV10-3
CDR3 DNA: TGTGCCATCAGTCTTGCCGGGAGCGGTGAGCAGTTCTTC
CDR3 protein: CAISLAGSGEQFF

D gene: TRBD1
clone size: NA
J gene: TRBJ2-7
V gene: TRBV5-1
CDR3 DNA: TGCGCCAGCAGCTCTCCGGGACAGTCCGACGAGCAGTACTTC
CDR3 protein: CASSSPGQSDEQYF

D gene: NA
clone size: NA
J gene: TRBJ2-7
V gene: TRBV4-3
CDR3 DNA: TGCGCCAGCAGCCAAGTCACAGGGTTGTACGAGCAGTACTTC
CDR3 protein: CASSQVTGLYEQYF

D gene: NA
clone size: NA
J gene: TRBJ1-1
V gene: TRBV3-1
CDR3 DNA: TGTGCCAGCAGCCAAATGGGTACTGAAGCTTTCTTT
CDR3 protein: CASSQMGTEAFF

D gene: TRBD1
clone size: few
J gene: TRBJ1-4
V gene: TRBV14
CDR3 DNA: TGTGCCAGCAGCCTTGGACAGGGATTTGAAAAACTGTTTTTT
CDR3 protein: CASSLGQGFEKLFF

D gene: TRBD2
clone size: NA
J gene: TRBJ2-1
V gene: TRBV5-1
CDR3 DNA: TGCGCCAGCAGCCAACAGCGGGCGGGGGACAATGAGCAGTTCTTC
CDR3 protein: CASSQQRAGDNEQFF

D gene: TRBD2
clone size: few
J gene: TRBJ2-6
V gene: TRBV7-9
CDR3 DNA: TGTGCCAGCAGCCTCCAGCGGGGCTCTGGGGCCAACGTCCTGACTTTC
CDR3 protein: CASSLQRGSGANVLTF

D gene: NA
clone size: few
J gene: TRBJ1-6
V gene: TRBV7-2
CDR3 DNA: TGTGCCAGCAGCCCTCCGGATTCACCCCTCCACTTT
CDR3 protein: CASSPPDSPLHF

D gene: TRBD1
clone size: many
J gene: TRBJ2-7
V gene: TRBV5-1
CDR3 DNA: TGCGCCAGCGATGACAGGGGCGAGCAGTACTTC
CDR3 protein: CASDDRGEQYF

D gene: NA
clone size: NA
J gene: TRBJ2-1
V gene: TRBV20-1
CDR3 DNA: TGCAGTGCTAGGCCGGGGGGCCGGTTCTCCTACAATGAGCAGTTCTTC
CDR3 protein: CSARPGGRFSYNEQFF